A selection of T cell receptor beta chains follows, all from one sample in a study of blood T cell repertoires in COVID-19. Using immunoSEQ multiplex PCR, the repertoire was profiled, and TCRdb retains in-frame clones only, with some absent. Here the sample spans 250,000 to 350,000 clones, 88% being singletons. Sequencing was done on a sample of peripheral blood. The source of these receptors is a woman aged 25 to 39 with COVID-19, enrolled during active disease. Each CDR3 is given with its conserved first and last residue. A D gene is named only where the DNA matches it firmly. The size of a clone is reported for some rows only, either as once, few or many, or as a class for expanded clones.

>13|-|TRBJ2-1|TRBV7-2|TRBD2
CASSLVLAGGQFF
TGTGCCAGCAGCTTAGTACTCGCGGGAGGGCAGTTCTTC
>21|-|TRBJ2-3|TRBV19|TRBD2
CASSPWDKSRTSGDLTDTQYF
TGTGCCAGTAGTCCCTGGGACAAAAGCCGGACTAGCGGGGATCTCACAGATACGCAGTATTTT
>16|-|TRBJ2-3|TRBV6-6|TRBD2
CASSYPASGRADTQYF
TGTGCCAGCAGTTACCCGGCTAGCGGGAGGGCAGATACGCAGTATTTT
>15|-|TRBJ1-6|TRBV19|TRBD1
CASRGSDRGESPLHF
TGTGCCAGTAGGGGATCGGACAGGGGAGAGTCACCCCTCCACTTT
>14|-|TRBJ2-2|TRBV6-4|-
CASRGQINTGELFF
TGTGCCAGCAGAGGACAGATTAACACCGGGGAGCTGTTTTTT
>14|-|TRBJ1-1|TRBV27|-
CASSWGGVNTEAFF
TGTGCCAGCAGTTGGGGGGGCGTGAACACTGAAGCTTTCTTT
>14|few|TRBJ2-7|TRBV6-5|-
CASSLDRTRIEQYF
TGTGCCAGCAGTCTCGACAGGACGCGGATCGAGCAGTACTTC
>14|-|TRBJ2-5|TRBV19|-
CASSIQGSVETQYF
TGTGCCAGTAGTATACAGGGGTCCGTGGAGACCCAGTACTTC
>15|-|TRBJ2-7|TRBV10-2|-
CASTQGTGEVREQYF
TGCGCCAGCACACAGGGGACGGGAGAGGTTCGCGAGCAGTACTTC
>15|-|TRBJ2-1|TRBV15|TRBD2
CATSRGGGSYNEQFF
TGTGCCACCAGCAGAGGGGGAGGGTCCTACAATGAGCAGTTCTTC
>15|-|TRBJ2-1|TRBV9|TRBD1
CASSVEKGAGYEQFF
TGTGCCAGCAGCGTAGAGAAGGGGGCCGGGTATGAGCAGTTCTTC
>13|-|TRBJ1-2|TRBV30|-
CAWRVAPSDGYTF
TGTGCCTGGAGGGTTGCCCCATCGGATGGCTACACCTTC
>11|few|TRBJ1-1|TRBV6-2/TRBV6-3|-
CASSRGTEAFF
TGTGCCAGCAGTAGGGGGACTGAAGCTTTCTTT
>13|-|TRBJ1-1|TRBV28|-
CASSLTETGEAFF
TGTGCCAGCAGTTTAACCGAGACAGGTGAAGCTTTCTTT
>16|-|TRBJ2-7|TRBV4-1|-
CASSQAPLGAQGEQYF
TGCGCCAGCAGCCAAGCCCCCCTGGGGGCGCAAGGCGAGCAGTACTTC
>16|-|TRBJ2-3|TRBV19|-
CASRVMASDITDTQYF
TGTGCCAGTAGAGTTATGGCTAGCGACATCACAGATACGCAGTATTTT
>17|-|TRBJ2-5|TRBV5-6|TRBD1
CASSLLGTGLGKETQYF
TGTGCCAGCAGCCTTCTCGGGACAGGGTTAGGAAAAGAGACCCAGTACTTC
>19|few|TRBJ2-7|TRBV5-1|TRBD1
CASSLGDRGLNLNSYEQYF
TGCGCCAGCAGCTTAGGGGACAGGGGACTGAATCTCAACTCCTACGAGCAGTACTTC
>15|-|TRBJ1-6|TRBV7-9|-
CASSFTDRKGSPLHF
TGTGCCAGCAGTTTTACCGACAGGAAGGGTTCACCCCTCCACTTT
>16|few|TRBJ1-6|TRBV4-1|-
CASSWDGSSYNSPLHF
TGCGCCAGCAGTTGGGACGGGAGCTCCTATAATTCACCCCTCCACTTT
>16|-|TRBJ1-1|TRBV10-3|TRBD1
CAISDTGGYVNTEAFF
TGTGCCATCAGTGATACAGGGGGATATGTGAACACTGAAGCTTTCTTT
>17|-|TRBJ1-3|TRBV5-4|TRBD1
CASSDKTGGYSGNTIYF
TGTGCCAGCAGCGATAAGACAGGGGGCTACTCTGGAAACACCATATATTTT
>15|-|TRBJ2-1|TRBV6-5|TRBD2
CASSYGAGASNEQFF
TGTGCCAGCAGTTACGGGGCGGGAGCATCCAATGAGCAGTTCTTC
>13|-|TRBJ1-2|TRBV4-1|-
CASSQDPPFGYTF
TGCGCCAGCAGCCAAGATCCTCCCTTTGGCTACACCTTC
>14|-|TRBJ1-5|TRBV20-1|TRBD1
CSASGGQGNQPQHF
TGCAGTGCTAGTGGCGGACAGGGCAATCAGCCCCAGCATTTT
>11|-|TRBJ2-1|TRBV6-5|-
CASTFLNEQFF
TGTGCCAGCACCTTCCTGAATGAGCAGTTCTTC
>11|-|TRBJ1-1|TRBV28|-
CASSFPPEAFF
TGTGCCAGCAGTTTCCCTCCCGAAGCTTTCTTT
>16|-|TRBJ1-6|TRBV13|-
CASSLGYRDPNSPLHF
TGTGCCAGCAGCTTAGGGTACAGGGACCCGAATTCACCCCTCCACTTT
>16|-|TRBJ2-2|TRBV4-3|TRBD2
CASSQLSGRAHGELFF
TGCGCCAGCAGCCAACTTAGCGGGAGGGCCCACGGGGAGCTGTTTTTT
>16|-|TRBJ2-3|TRBV9|TRBD1
CASSLLPGQGSDTQYF
TGTGCCAGCAGCTTGTTACCGGGACAGGGGTCAGATACGCAGTATTTT
>20|once|TRBJ1-1|TRBV9|-
CASSFITTYRDIEWDTEAFF
TGTGCCAGCAGCTTCATCACGACTTACCGGGACATAGAATGGGACACTGAAGCTTTCTTT
>12|few|TRBJ1-5|TRBV21-1|-
CARTGAGQPQHF
TGTGCCAGGACAGGGGCAGGTCAGCCCCAGCATTTT
>12|-|TRBJ2-2|TRBV28|-
CASRGAAGELFF
TGTGCCAGCAGGGGGGCCGCCGGGGAGCTGTTTTTT
>13|-|TRBJ1-5|TRBV5-5|-
CASSWEAGQPQHF
TGTGCCAGCAGCTGGGAAGCGGGGCAGCCCCAGCATTTT
>14|-|TRBJ2-2|TRBV6-5|TRBD2
CASIRTSGIGELFF
TGTGCCAGCATTCGGACTAGCGGGATAGGGGAGCTGTTTTTT
>14|-|TRBJ2-7|TRBV3-1/TRBV3-2|TRBD2
CASSRGTSGSEQYF
TGTGCCAGCAGCCGCGGGACTAGCGGGAGCGAGCAGTACTTC
>15|-|TRBJ2-2|TRBV2|TRBD2
CASRVAGEFPGELFF
TGTGCCAGCAGGGTCGCGGGGGAGTTTCCCGGGGAGCTGTTTTTT
>17|-|TRBJ2-1|TRBV3-1/TRBV3-2|TRBD2
CASSSVAGGGSDNEQFF
TGTGCCAGCAGCAGTGTAGCGGGAGGGGGATCAGACAATGAGCAGTTCTTC
>12|-|TRBJ2-2|TRBV9|-
CASSWAGGELFF
TGTGCCAGCAGCTGGGCGGGCGGGGAGCTGTTTTTT
>13|-|TRBJ1-5|TRBV6-5|-
CASSYRGNQPQHF
TGTGCCAGCAGTTACCGGGGGAATCAGCCCCAGCATTTT
>15|-|TRBJ2-1|TRBV6-1|TRBD2
CASSEIGSGRNEQFF
TGTGCCAGCAGTGAAATTGGTAGCGGGAGGAATGAGCAGTTCTTC
>16|-|TRBJ2-7|TRBV11-3|TRBD2
CASSLEGTSGTYEQYF
TGTGCCAGCAGCTTAGAAGGGACTAGCGGGACCTACGAGCAGTACTTC
>13|-|TRBJ2-7|TRBV12-3/TRBV12-4|-
CASSTGYLYEQYF
TGTGCCAGCAGTACAGGGTATTTGTACGAGCAGTACTTC
>22|-|TRBJ2-7|TRBV14|TRBD1
CASSQETQVYRGPSGTSYEQYF
TGTGCCAGCAGCCAAGAGACGCAGGTCTACAGGGGACCCTCGGGCACGTCCTACGAGCAGTACTTC
>16|-|TRBJ1-2|TRBV18|-
CASSHRTDPTNYGYTF
TGTGCCAGCTCCCACAGGACGGACCCCACTAACTATGGCTACACCTTC
>15|once|TRBJ2-5|TRBV27|-
CASSLSWGGRETQYF
TGTGCCAGCAGTTTATCGTGGGGGGGCCGAGAGACCCAGTACTTC
>15|few|TRBJ1-2|TRBV28|-
CASSSILGILRGYTF
TGTGCCAGCAGTTCCATCTTGGGCATTCTACGTGGCTACACCTTC
>13|-|TRBJ1-1|TRBV5-1|-
CASSSGPSGEAFF
TGCGCCAGCAGCTCCGGCCCTTCGGGTGAAGCTTTCTTT
>16|-|TRBJ2-3|TRBV6-2/TRBV6-3|-
CASSYGPGRPTDTQYF
TGTGCCAGCAGTTACGGACCAGGGAGGCCCACAGATACGCAGTATTTT
>14|few|TRBJ2-7|TRBV2|TRBD1
CASSLDRRYYEQYF
TGTGCCAGCAGTTTGGACAGGCGCTACTACGAGCAGTACTTC
>13|-|TRBJ2-3|TRBV7-3|-
CASSETRADTQYF
TGTGCCAGCAGCGAAACTAGGGCGGATACGCAGTATTTT